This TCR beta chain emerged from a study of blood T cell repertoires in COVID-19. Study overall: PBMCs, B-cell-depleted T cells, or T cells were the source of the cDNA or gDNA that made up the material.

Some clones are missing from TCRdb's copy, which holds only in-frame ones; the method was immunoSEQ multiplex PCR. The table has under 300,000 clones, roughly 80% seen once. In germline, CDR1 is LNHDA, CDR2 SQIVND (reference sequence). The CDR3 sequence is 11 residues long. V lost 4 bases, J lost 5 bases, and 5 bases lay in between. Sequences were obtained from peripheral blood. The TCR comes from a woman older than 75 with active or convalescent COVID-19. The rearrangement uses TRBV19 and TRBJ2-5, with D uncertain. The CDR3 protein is CASSSQETQYF. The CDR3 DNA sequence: TGTGCCAGTAGTAGCCAGGAGACCCAGTACTTC.